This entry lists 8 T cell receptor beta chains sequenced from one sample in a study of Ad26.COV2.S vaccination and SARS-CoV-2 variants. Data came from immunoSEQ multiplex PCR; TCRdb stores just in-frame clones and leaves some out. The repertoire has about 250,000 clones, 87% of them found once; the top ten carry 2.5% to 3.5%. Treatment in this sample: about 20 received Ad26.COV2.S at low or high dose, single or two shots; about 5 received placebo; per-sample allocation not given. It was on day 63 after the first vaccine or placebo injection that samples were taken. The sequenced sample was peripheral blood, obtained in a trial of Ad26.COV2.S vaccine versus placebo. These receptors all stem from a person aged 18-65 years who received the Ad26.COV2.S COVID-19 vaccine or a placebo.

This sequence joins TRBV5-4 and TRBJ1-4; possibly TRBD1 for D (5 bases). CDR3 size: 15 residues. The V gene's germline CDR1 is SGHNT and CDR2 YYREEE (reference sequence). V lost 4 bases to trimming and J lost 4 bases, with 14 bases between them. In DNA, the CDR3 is TGTGCCAGCAGCCTGGAGAGGGGCTTTAATGAAAAACTGTTTTTT. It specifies CASSLERGFNEKLFF.

The CDR3 DNA reads TGTGCCAGCAGGCCCCAGGGAGTTGGGGAGCTGTTTTTT. This codes for CASRPQGVGELFF. This chain uses TRBV7-7 with TRBJ2-2; D is possibly TRBD1 or TRBD2 (5 bases each). V was pared by 6 bases and J by 8 bases, with 13 bases between. Germline CDR1 reads SSHAT; CDR2 reads FNYEAQ (reference sequence). The CDR3 is made up of 13 amino acids.

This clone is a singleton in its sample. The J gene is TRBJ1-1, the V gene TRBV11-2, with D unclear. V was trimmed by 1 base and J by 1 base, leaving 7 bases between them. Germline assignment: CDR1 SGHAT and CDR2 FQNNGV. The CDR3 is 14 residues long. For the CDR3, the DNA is TGTGCCAGCAGCTTAGGAAGCTGGAACACTGAAGCTTTCTTT. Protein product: CASSLGSWNTEAFF.

The CDR3 bases are TGCGCCAGCAGCCAAGCTAAGGGGGTTGAGACCCAGTACTTC. Translation: CASSQAKGVETQYF. The chain recombines TRBV4-3 with TRBJ2-5, with D maybe TRBD1 (6 bases). The germline V gene has CDR1 LGHNA and CDR2 YSLEER. Trimming pared 1 base from V and 5 bases from J, leaving 11 bases between. The CDR3 is 14 amino acids.

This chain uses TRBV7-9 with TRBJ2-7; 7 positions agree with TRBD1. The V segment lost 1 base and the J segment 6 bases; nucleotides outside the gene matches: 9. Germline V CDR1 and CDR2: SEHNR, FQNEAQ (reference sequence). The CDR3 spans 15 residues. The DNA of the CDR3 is TGTGCCAGCAGCTTAGAGAGGCAGGGGGTTGGCGAGCAGTACTTC. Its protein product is CASSLERQGVGEQYF.

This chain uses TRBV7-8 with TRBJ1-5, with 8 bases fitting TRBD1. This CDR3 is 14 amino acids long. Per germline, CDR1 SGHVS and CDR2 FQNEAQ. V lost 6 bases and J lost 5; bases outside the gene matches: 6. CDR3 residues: CASSLQGVYQPQHF. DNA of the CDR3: TGTGCCAGCAGTCTACAGGGGGTCTATCAGCCCCAGCATTTT.

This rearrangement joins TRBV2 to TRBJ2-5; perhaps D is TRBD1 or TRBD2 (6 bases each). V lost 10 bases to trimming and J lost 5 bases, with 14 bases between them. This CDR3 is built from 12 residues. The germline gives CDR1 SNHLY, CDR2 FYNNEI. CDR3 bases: TGTGCCACCGCCCGGAGGGGGGAGACCCAGTACTTC. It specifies CATARRGETQYF. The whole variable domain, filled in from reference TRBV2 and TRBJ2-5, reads EPEVTQTPSHQVTQMGQEVILRCVPISNHLYFYWYRQILGQKVEFLVSFYNNEISEKSEIFDDQFSVERPDGSNFTLKIRSTKLEDSAMYFCATARRGETQYFGPGTRLLVL.

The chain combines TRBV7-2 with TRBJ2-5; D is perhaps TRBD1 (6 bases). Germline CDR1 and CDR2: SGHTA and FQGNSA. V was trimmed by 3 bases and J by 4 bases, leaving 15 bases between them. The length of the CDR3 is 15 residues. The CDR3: CASSFSDSNGETQYF. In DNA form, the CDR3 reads TGTGCCAGCAGCTTTTCGGACAGTAACGGAGAGACCCAGTACTTC.